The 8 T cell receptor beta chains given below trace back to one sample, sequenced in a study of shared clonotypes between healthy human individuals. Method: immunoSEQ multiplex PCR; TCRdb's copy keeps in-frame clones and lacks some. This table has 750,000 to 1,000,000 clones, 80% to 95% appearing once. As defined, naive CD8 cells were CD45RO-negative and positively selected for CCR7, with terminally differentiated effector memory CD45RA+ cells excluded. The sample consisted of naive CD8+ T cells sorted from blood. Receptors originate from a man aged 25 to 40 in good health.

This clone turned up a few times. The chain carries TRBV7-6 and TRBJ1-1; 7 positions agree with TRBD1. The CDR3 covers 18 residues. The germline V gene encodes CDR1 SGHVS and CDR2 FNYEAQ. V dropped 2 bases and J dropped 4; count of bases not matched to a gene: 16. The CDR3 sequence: CASSLSTRSRQGGTEAFF. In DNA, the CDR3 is TGTGCCAGCAGCTTATCGACCCGGTCCCGACAGGGCGGCACTGAAGCTTTCTTT.

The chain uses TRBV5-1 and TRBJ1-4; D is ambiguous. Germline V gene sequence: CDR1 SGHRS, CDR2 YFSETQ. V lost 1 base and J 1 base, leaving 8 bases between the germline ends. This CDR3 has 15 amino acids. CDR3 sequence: CASSLFDRTNEKLFF. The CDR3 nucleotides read TGCGCCAGCAGCTTGTTCGACCGAACTAATGAAAAACTGTTTTTT. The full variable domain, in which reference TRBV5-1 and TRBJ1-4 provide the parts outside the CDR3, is KAGVTQTPRYLIKTRGQQVTLSCSPISGHRSVSWYQQTPGQGLQFLFEYFSETQRNKGNFPGRFSGRQFSNSRSEMNVSTLELGDSALYLCASSLFDRTNEKLFFGSGTQLSVL.

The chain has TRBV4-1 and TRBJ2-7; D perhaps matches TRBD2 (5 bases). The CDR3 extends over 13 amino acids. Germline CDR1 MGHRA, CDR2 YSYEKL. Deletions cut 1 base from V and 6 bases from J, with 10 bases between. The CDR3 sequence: CASSQGPRGEQYF. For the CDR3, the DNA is TGCGCCAGCAGCCAAGGCCCCCGGGGCGAGCAGTACTTC.

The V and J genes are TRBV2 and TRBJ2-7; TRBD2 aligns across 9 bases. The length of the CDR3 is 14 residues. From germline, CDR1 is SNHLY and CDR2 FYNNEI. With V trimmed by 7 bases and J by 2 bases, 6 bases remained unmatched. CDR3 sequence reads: CASIGGRAPYEQYF. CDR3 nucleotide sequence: TGTGCCAGCATCGGCGGGAGGGCCCCCTACGAGCAGTACTTC. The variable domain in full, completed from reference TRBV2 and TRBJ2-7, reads EPEVTQTPSHQVTQMGQEVILRCVPISNHLYFYWYRQILGQKVEFLVSFYNNEISEKSEIFDDQFSVERPDGSNFTLKIRSTKLEDSAMYFCASIGGRAPYEQYFGPGTRLTVT.

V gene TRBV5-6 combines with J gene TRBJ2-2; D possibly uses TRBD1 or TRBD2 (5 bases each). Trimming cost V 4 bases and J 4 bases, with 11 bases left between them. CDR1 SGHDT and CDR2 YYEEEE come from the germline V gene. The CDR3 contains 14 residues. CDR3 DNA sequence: TGTGCCAGCAGCAGCGAGGGGATCACCGGGGAGCTGTTTTTT. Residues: CASSSEGITGELFF.

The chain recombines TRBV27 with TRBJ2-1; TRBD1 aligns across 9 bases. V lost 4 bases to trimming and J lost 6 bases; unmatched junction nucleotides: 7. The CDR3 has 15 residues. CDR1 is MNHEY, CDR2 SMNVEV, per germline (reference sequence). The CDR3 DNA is TGTGCCAGCAGTTCGGGACAGGGTGTAGTCAATGAGCAGTTCTTC. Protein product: CASSSGQGVVNEQFF.

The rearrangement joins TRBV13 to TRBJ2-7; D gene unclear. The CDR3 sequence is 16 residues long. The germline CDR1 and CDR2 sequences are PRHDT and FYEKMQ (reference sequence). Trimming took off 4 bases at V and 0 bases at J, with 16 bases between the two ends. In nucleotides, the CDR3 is TGTGCCAGCAGCTACCAGTATCCGGCAAGCTCCTACGAGCAGTACTTC. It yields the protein CASSYQYPASSYEQYF.

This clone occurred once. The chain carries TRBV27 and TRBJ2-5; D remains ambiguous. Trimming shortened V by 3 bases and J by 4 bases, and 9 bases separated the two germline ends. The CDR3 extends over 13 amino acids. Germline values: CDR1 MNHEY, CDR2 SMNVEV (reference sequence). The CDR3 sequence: CASSFFFGETQYF. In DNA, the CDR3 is TGTGCCAGCAGTTTTTTCTTCGGAGAGACCCAGTACTTC.